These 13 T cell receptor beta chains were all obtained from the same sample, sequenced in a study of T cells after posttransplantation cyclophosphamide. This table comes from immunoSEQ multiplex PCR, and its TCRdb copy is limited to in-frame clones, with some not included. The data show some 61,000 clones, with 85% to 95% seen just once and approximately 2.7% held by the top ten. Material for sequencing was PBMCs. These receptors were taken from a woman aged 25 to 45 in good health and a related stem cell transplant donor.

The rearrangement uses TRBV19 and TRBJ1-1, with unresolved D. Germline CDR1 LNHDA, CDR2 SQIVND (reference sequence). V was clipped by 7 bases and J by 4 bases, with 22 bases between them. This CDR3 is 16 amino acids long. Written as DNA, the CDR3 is TGTGCCAGTACCAACCTCCGGGGTAGGGAGAGCACTGAAGCTTTCTTT. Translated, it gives CASTNLRGRESTEAFF.

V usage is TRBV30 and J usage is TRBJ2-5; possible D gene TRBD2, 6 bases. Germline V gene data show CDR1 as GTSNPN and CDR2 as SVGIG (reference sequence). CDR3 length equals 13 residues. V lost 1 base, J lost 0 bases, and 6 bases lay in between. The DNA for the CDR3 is TGTGCCTGGAGTGGGGACTACCAAGAGACCCAGTACTTC. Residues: CAWSGDYQETQYF.

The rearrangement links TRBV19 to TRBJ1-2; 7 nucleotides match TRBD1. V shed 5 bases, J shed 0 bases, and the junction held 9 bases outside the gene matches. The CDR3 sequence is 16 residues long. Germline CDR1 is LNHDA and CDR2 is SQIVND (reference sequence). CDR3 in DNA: TGTGCCAGTAGTCCGACGGACAGGCCGGCTAACTATGGCTACACCTTC. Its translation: CASSPTDRPANYGYTF.

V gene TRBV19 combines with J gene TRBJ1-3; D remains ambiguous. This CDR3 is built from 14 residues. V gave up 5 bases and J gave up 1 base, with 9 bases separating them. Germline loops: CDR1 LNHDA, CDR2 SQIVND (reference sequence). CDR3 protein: CASSRGGSGNTIYF. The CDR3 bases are TGTGCCAGTAGTCGAGGAGGGTCTGGAAACACCATATATTTT. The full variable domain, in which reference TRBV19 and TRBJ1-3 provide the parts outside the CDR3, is DGGITQSPKYLFRKEGQNVTLSCEQNLNHDAMYWYRQDPGQGLRLIYYSQIVNDFQKGDIAEGYSVSREKKESFPLTVTSAQKNPTAFYLCASSRGGSGNTIYFGEGSWLTVV.

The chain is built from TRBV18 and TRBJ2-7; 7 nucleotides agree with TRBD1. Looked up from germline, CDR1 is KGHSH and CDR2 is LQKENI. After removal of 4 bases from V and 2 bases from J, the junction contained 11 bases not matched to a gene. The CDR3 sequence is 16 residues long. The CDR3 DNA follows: TGTGCCAGCTCACGGGACATGACAGGGAATGCCTACGAGCAGTACTTC. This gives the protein CASSRDMTGNAYEQYF.

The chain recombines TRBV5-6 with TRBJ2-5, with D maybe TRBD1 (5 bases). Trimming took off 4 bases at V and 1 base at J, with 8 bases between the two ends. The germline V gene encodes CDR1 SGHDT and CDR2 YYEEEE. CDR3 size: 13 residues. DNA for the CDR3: TGTGCCAGCAGCAAAGACAGCCAAGAGACCCAGTACTTC. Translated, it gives CASSKDSQETQYF.

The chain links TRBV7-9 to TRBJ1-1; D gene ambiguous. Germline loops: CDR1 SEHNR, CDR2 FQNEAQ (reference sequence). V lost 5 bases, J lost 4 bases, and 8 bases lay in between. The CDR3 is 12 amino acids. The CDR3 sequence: CASSPGSTEAFF. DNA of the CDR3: TGTGCCAGCAGCCCGGGGTCCACTGAAGCTTTCTTT.

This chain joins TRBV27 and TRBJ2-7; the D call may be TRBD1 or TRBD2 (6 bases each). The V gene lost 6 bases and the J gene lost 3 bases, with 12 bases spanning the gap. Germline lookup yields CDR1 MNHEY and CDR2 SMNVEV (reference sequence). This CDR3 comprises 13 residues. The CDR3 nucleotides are TGTGCCAGCAGCCCCGGAGGGGGCTACGAGCAGTACTTC. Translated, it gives CASSPGGGYEQYF.

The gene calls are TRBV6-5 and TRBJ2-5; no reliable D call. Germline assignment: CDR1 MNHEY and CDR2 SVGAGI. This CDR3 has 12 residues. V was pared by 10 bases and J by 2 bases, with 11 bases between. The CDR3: CATSEGQETQYF. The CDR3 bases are TGTGCCACCTCAGAAGGGCAAGAGACCCAGTACTTC.

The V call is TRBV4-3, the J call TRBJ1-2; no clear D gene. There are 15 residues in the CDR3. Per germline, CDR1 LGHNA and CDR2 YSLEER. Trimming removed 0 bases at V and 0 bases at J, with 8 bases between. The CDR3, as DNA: TGCGCCAGCAGCCAAGAAACAGCCGCTAACTATGGCTACACCTTC. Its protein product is CASSQETAANYGYTF.

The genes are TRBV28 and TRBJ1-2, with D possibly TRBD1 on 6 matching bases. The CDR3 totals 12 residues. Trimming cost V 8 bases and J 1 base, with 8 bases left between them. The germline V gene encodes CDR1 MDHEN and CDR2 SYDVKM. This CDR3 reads CASGQFNYGYTF. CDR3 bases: TGTGCCAGCGGACAGTTTAACTATGGCTACACCTTC.

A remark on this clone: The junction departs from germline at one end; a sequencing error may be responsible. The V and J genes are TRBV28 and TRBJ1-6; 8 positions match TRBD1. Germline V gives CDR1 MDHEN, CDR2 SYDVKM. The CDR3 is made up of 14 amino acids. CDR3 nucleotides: TGTGCCGGCAGCACAGGGGGGAAGGATTCACCCCTCCACTTT. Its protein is CAGSTGGKDSPLHF.

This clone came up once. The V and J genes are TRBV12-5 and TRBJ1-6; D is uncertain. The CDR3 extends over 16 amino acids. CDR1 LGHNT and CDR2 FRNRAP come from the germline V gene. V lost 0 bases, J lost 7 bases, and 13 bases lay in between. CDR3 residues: CASGLVAVRWNSPLHF. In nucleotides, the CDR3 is TGTGCTAGTGGTTTGGTGGCAGTACGTTGGAATTCACCCCTCCACTTT.